These 13 T cell receptor beta chains originate from one sample sequenced in a study of identical twins. MiXCR was run by TCRdb on the 5' RACE reads, yielding one entry per CDR3 protein. Seen here are around 530,000 distinct CDR3 sequences, roughly 15% observed once, and the top ten hold 0.44%. This sample was shared with a second study, whose subject was yellow fever vaccine responses in identical twins.

Source material: CD4+ T cells sorted from blood. The receptors shown here come from a woman aged 18 to 35 in good health.

V gene TRBV10-3 combines with J gene TRBJ2-1, with TRBD2 matching 7 bases. The V gene end was trimmed by 11 bases and the J gene end by 7 bases; junction bases not matched to a gene: 5. The CDR3 is 11 residues long. Looked up from germline, CDR1 is ENHRY and CDR2 is SYGVKD. The CDR3 protein is CAVTSVNEQFF. For the CDR3, the DNA is TGTGCCGTAACTAGCGTAAATGAGCAGTTCTTC.

This clonotype was found a few times. This chain joins TRBV5-1 and TRBJ2-1; perhaps TRBD2 as D (6 bases). This CDR3 has 15 amino acids. Germline-derived CDR1 and CDR2 are SGHRS and YFSETQ. V was trimmed by 0 bases and J by 6 bases, leaving 13 bases between them. The CDR3 DNA reads as TGCGCCAGCAGCTTGGAGTACCAGGGAGGCAATGAGCAGTTCTTC. This codes for CASSLEYQGGNEQFF.

The V call is TRBV10-2, the J call TRBJ1-6; TRBD1 matches 9 bases. V lost 8 bases and J lost 0; bases outside the gene matches: 2. CDR1 and CDR2 (germline): WSHSY, SAAADI. This CDR3 comprises 15 residues. The DNA for the CDR3 is TGCGCCAGCGGGGACAGGGTCTCCTATAATTCACCCCTCCACTTT. Its protein product is CASGDRVSYNSPLHF.

There are a few counts of this clonotype. The V gene is TRBV3-1, the J gene TRBJ2-3, with 8 bases matching TRBD1. Germline CDR1 and CDR2: LGHDT and YNNKEL (reference sequence). With V trimmed by 4 bases and J by 1 base, 4 bases remained unmatched. The CDR3 extends over 15 amino acids. CDR3 nucleotide sequence: TGTGCCAGCAGCCCCTACAGGGGGGGCACAGATACGCAGTATTTT. Protein: CASSPYRGGTDTQYF.

This clonotype was seen more than once but under ten times. V is TRBV6-4 and J is TRBJ2-1; 7 bases line up with TRBD2. From germline, CDR1 is MRHNA and CDR2 SNTAGT. This CDR3 is built from 11 residues. The trim removed 8 bases at V and 13 bases at J, leaving 8 bases unmatched. CDR3 amino acids: CASYDGTKQFF. The CDR3 DNA reads as TGTGCCAGCTACGACGGGACTAAACAGTTCTTC.

The sample holds many counts of this clonotype. This chain connects TRBV7-3 to TRBJ1-6, with D uncertain. The V and J ends lost 5 bases and 7 bases respectively, with 9 bases between them. Germline V gene sequence: CDR1 SGHTA, CDR2 FQGTGA. This CDR3 contains 13 residues. CDR3 DNA: TGTGCCAGCAGCCAAACGAACAATTCACCCCTCCACTTT. Protein sequence: CASSQTNNSPLHF.

This sequence joins TRBV3-1 and TRBJ1-2; tentative D call: TRBD1 (5 bases). CDR3 length equals 16 residues. Germline lookup yields CDR1 LGHDT and CDR2 YNNKEL (reference sequence). Between the trimmed V and J ends, which lost 4 bases and 0 bases, there was a span of 15 bases. DNA for the CDR3: TGTGCCAGCAGCCTCTCTCCGGGGGGGGCTAACTATGGCTACACCTTC. Translated, it gives CASSLSPGGANYGYTF.

The rearrangement joins TRBV9 to TRBJ1-1; D remains unclear. This CDR3 is 12 amino acids long. In germline, CDR1 is SGDLS, CDR2 YYNGEE. The germline V and J ends were trimmed by 0 bases and 2 bases, with 2 bases remaining between them. The CDR3, as DNA: TGTGCCAGCAGCGTAGTAAACACTGAAGCTTTCTTT. Its translation: CASSVVNTEAFF.

This clonotype came up many times. The chain joins TRBV24-1 to TRBJ2-1; tentative D call: TRBD1 (7 bases). The CDR3 loop spans 15 amino acids. The V end lost 3 bases, the J end lost 6 bases, and 14 bases lay between the germline ends. Germline V gene lookup returns CDR1 KGHDR and CDR2 SFDVKD. CDR3 in amino acids: CATSDQRQGLNEQFF. The CDR3 nucleotides read TGTGCCACCAGTGATCAACGACAGGGACTCAATGAGCAGTTCTTC.

V is TRBV24-1 and J is TRBJ2-5, with 9 bases fitting TRBD1. The CDR3 is made up of 16 amino acids. The trim removed 5 bases at V and 0 bases at J, leaving 6 bases unmatched. Germline V gene data show CDR1 as KGHDR and CDR2 as SFDVKD. CDR3 nucleotide sequence: TGTGCCACCAGTGCCAACAGGGGGCCGGACCAAGAGACCCAGTACTTC. This gives the protein CATSANRGPDQETQYF.

The rearrangement joins TRBV15 to TRBJ1-1; no firm D call. The CDR3 has 14 residues. With 1 base removed from V and 0 bases from J, the gap between germline ends came to 6 bases. Germline V CDR1 and CDR2: LNHNV, YYDKDF (reference sequence). The CDR3 coding sequence is TGTGCCACCAGCAGAGGTCAGATGAACACTGAAGCTTTCTTT. The encoded protein is CATSRGQMNTEAFF.

A few counts support this clonotype. The V and J genes are TRBV7-6 and TRBJ1-4; D possibly corresponds to TRBD1 (6 bases). CDR1 and CDR2 from the germline V gene are SGHVS and FNYEAQ. With 1 base removed from V and 3 bases from J, the gap between germline ends came to 12 bases. CDR3 size: 16 residues. CDR3 protein: CASSLGQAGANEKLFF. DNA of the CDR3: TGTGCCAGCAGCTTAGGCCAGGCAGGGGCTAATGAAAAACTGTTTTTT.

This clonotype has only a few counts. This sequence joins TRBV12-3 or TRBV12-4 and TRBJ2-2, with 10 bases aligning to TRBD2. V gave up 5 bases and J gave up 3 bases; unmatched junction bases: 6. The CDR3 sequence is 16 residues long. The CDR3 DNA is TGTGCCAGCAGTACCTCCGGGACTAGCGACACCGGGGAGCTGTTTTTT. It encodes CASSTSGTSDTGELFF.